The clone carrying this T cell receptor beta chain appeared a few times. The antigen is undetermined. Isolated RNA was reverse transcribed in full, so expressed TCRB transcripts were sequenced. The method was immunoSEQ multiplex PCR; TCRdb's version includes in-frame clones alone and lacks a portion of them. This repertoire shows about 620,000 clones, about a sixth found once; its top ten account for around 0.095%. The germline gives CDR1 SGDLS, CDR2 YYNGEE. This CDR3 region has 15 residues. Trimming stripped 0 bases from V and 0 bases from J, with 9 bases between. These data originate in a study of beta chain features in type 1 diabetes. Study conclusions and caveats: The naive, central memory and Treg TCRB repertoires showed an apparent similarity that was greater among patients than among healthy donors. Among all four CD4+ subsets, Type 1 diabetes patients had TCRB CDR3s that were moderately but significantly shorter.

The source material was naive CD4+ T cells from blood. The sequence was obtained from a young man in good health. The chain carries TRBV9 and TRBJ1-1, with D unresolved. As DNA, the CDR3 is TGTGCCAGCAGCGTAGGTCAGTCGATGAACACTGAAGCTTTCTTT. Translated: CASSVGQSMNTEAFF.